This record covers a single TCR beta chain. Its antigen is currently unknown. For the second PCR, which ran for about 6 to 11 cycles, a sample-barcoded 5' primer and a J-beta primer mix were used. TCRdb re-derived calls from the 5' RACE reads in MiXCR, one entry per CDR3 protein. Of about 1.6 million distinct CDR3 sequences in the sample, approximately 32% were seen once. This CDR3 has 14 amino acids. The V gene lost 3 bases and the J gene lost 4 bases, with 8 bases spanning the gap. From germline, CDR1 is SGDLS and CDR2 YYNGEE. The data are from a study of blood T cells in healthy people across ages. Broader study findings: Both higher diversity and more naive CD4+ cells marked long-lived donors when set against aged donors. Changes seen in expanded clonotypes were possibly confounded by donor CMV status left unknown. Bulk PBMC profiling left naive and antigen-experienced comparisons inconclusive.

This receptor was obtained from a woman aged 25-40 years in good health. The sequenced material came from blood. The chain employs TRBV9 and TRBJ2-6, with no clear D. CDR3 region: CASSAQVGANVLTF. The DNA of the CDR3 is TGTGCCAGCAGCGCCCAGGTCGGGGCCAACGTCCTGACTTTC. Supplemented by reference TRBV9 and TRBJ2-6, the full variable domain reads DSGVTQTPKHLITATGQRVTLRCSPRSGDLSVYWYQQSLDQGLQFLIQYYNGEERAKGNILERFSAQQFPDLHSELNLSSLELGDSALYFCASSAQVGANVLTFGAGSRLTVL.